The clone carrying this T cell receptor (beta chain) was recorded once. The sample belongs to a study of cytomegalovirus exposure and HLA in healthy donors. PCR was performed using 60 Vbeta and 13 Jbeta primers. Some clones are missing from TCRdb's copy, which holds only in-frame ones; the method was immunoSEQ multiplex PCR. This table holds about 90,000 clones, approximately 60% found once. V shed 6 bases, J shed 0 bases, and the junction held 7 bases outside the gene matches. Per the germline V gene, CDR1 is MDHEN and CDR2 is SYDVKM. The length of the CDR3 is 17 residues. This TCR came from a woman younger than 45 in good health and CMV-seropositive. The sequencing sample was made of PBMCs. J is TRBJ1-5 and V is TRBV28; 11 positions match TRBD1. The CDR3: CASSYGQGARSNQPQHF. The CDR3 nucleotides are TGTGCCAGCAGCTATGGACAGGGGGCGCGTAGCAATCAGCCCCAGCATTTT.